The 10 T cell receptor beta chains listed next were all sequenced from one sample in a study of cytomegalovirus exposure and HLA in healthy donors. Repertoires were generated with immunoSEQ multiplex PCR, while TCRdb's copy carries only in-frame clones and drops some. The sample consists of 65,000 to 75,000 clones, 80% to 95% of them appearing once. The sequenced material came from PBMCs. The receptors here all came from a man younger than 35 in good health and CMV-seropositive.

The chain joins TRBV5-5 to TRBJ2-3; 11 nucleotides match TRBD2. This CDR3 contains 17 residues. Germline V lookup: CDR1 SGHKS, CDR2 YYEKEE (reference sequence). V shed 2 bases and J 4 bases; nucleotides not matched to a gene: 9. This CDR3 is CASSLFSGRARADTQYF. Here the CDR3 DNA reads TGTGCCAGCAGCTTATTTAGCGGGAGGGCCCGGGCAGATACGCAGTATTTT.

The chain employs TRBV10-1 and TRBJ2-1, with 9 bases that match TRBD2. This CDR3 has 15 amino acids. J was trimmed by 6 bases and V by 1 base; bases with no gene match: 4. CDR1 WNHNN and CDR2 SYGVQD come from the germline V gene (reference sequence). In DNA form, the CDR3 reads TGCGCCAGCAGTGAGTTGGGGCGGGAGGGCAATGAGCAGTTCTTC. Its protein product is CASSELGREGNEQFF.

This clone was detected only once. The chain joins TRBV6-6 to TRBJ2-1; tentatively, D is TRBD2 (5 bases). This CDR3 region has 16 residues. Trimming took 8 bases from V and 0 from J, leaving 17 bases between them. Per germline, CDR1 MNHNY and CDR2 SVGAGI (reference sequence). The CDR3 spells CASLFSTDFSYNEQFF. CDR3 nucleotide sequence: TGTGCCAGCCTCTTTTCGACGGACTTCTCCTACAATGAGCAGTTCTTC.

The gene calls are TRBV6-5 and TRBJ1-2, with 7 bases identical to TRBD1. Trimming at V came to 6 bases and at J to 2 bases, leaving 9 bases not matched to a gene. The CDR3 sequence is 15 residues long. The germline V gene encodes CDR1 MNHEY and CDR2 SVGAGI. Here the CDR3 DNA reads TGTGCCAGCAGACCCAACAGGGGAGAGAACTATGGCTACACCTTC. Its protein is CASRPNRGENYGYTF.

The chain has TRBV6-1 and TRBJ2-7; 8 nucleotides line up with TRBD2. The CDR3 is 13 amino acids. J lost 6 bases, V lost 2 bases, and 3 bases had no gene match. Germline loops: CDR1 MNHNS, CDR2 SASEGT. DNA for the CDR3: TGTGCCAGCAGTGAACGGGAGGGCCGCGAGCAGTACTTC. Translation: CASSEREGREQYF.

The chain recombines TRBV6-6 with TRBJ1-1, with D maybe TRBD1 (6 bases). V was clipped by 2 bases and J by 7 bases, with 14 bases between them. Germline CDR1 is MNHNY and CDR2 is SVGAGI (reference sequence). This CDR3 has 14 residues. The CDR3 region has the DNA TGTGCCAGCAGTTACCCCAACACAGGGATTGAAGCTTTCTTT. Translation: CASSYPNTGIEAFF.

V usage is TRBV9 and J usage is TRBJ2-2; no clear D gene. There are 14 residues in the CDR3. Trimming shortened V by 3 bases and J by 7 bases, and 13 bases separated the two germline ends. The germline V gene encodes CDR1 SGDLS and CDR2 YYNGEE. The CDR3 DNA sequence: TGTGCCAGCAGCGCTACTCAGGTGGGCGGGGAGCTGTTTTTT. Translation gives CASSATQVGGELFF.

This clone was seen only once. The gene calls are TRBV5-1 and TRBJ2-7; perhaps TRBD2 as D (6 bases). The V end lost 4 bases, the J end lost 3 bases, and 14 bases lay between the germline ends. The CDR3 extends over 14 amino acids. Germline assignment: CDR1 SGHRS and CDR2 YFSETQ. The CDR3 loop is CASSPPARGYEQYF. The CDR3 DNA reads as TGCGCCAGCAGCCCCCCGGCGCGGGGCTACGAGCAGTACTTC.

The chain is built from TRBV10-2 and TRBJ2-1; D is possibly TRBD1 (6 bases). The CDR3 has 14 residues. Germline CDR1 WSHSY, CDR2 SAAADI. Trimming took 5 bases from V and 3 from J, leaving 11 bases between them. CDR3 in DNA: TGCGCCAGCAGTAAAACAGGGTTCTACAATGAGCAGTTCTTC. Its translation is CASSKTGFYNEQFF.

The gene calls are TRBV27 and TRBJ2-1, with D unclear. V was pared by 5 bases and J by 14 bases, with 19 bases between. This CDR3 has 13 amino acids. The germline gives CDR1 MNHEY, CDR2 SMNVEV (reference sequence). CDR3 residues: CASSDTSVPSKFF. The CDR3 coding sequence is TGTGCCAGCAGTGATACGTCGGTTCCGAGCAAGTTCTTC.